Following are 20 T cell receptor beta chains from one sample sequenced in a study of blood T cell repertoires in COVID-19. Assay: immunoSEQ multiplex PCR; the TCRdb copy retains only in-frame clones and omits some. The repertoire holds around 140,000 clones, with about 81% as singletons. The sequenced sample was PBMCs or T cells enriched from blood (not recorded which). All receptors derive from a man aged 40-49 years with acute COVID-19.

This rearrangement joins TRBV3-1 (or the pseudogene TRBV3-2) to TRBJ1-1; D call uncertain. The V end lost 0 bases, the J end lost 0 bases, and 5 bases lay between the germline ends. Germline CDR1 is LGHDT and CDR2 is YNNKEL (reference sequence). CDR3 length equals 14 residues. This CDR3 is CASSQDTMNTEAFF. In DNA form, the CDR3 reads TGTGCCAGCAGCCAAGATACTATGAACACTGAAGCTTTCTTT.

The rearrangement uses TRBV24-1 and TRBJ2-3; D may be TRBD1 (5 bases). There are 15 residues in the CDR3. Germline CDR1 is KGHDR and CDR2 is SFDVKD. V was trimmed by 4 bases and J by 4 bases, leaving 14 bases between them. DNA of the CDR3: TGTGCCACCAGTGACCCCAAGAAGACAGCAGATACGCAGTATTTT. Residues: CATSDPKKTADTQYF.

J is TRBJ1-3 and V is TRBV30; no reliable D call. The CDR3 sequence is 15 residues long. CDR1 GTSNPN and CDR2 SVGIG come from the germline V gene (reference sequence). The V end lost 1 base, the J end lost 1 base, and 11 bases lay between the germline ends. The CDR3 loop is CAWSGGLSSGNTIYF. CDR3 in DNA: TGTGCCTGGAGTGGAGGGCTTTCATCTGGAAACACCATATATTTT.

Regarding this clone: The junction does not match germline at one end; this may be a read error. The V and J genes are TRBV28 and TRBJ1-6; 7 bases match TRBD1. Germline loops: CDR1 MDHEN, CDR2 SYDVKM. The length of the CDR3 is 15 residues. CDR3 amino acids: CASSRRQGYYSPLHF. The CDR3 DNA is TGTGCCAGCAGCCGTCGACAGGGCTATTATTCACCCCTCCACTTT.

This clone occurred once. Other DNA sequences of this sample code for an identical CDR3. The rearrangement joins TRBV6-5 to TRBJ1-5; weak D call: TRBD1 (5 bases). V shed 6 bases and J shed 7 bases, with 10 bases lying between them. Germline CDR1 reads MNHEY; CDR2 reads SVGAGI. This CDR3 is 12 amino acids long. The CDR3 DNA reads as TGTGCCAGCAGCCTAGACAGACAGCCCCAGCATTTT. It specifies CASSLDRQPQHF.

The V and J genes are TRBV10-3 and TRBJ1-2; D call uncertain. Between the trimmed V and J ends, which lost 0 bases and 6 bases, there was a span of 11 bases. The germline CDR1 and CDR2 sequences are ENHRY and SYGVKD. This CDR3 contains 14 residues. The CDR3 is CAISESGRGDGYTF. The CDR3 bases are TGTGCCATCAGTGAGTCAGGCAGAGGAGATGGCTACACCTTC.

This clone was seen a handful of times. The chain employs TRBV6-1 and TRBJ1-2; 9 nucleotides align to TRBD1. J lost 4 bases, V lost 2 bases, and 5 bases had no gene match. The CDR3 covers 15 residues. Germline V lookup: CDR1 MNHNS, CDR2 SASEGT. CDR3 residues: CASSEPGQGIYGYTF. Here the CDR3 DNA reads TGTGCCAGCAGTGAACCGGGACAGGGAATCTATGGCTACACCTTC.

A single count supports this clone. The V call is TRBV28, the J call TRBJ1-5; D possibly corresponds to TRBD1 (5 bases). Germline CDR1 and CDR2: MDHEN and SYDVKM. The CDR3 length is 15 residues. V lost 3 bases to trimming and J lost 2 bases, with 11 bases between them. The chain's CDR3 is CASSLGQGGNQPQHF. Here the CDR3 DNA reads TGTGCCAGCAGTTTGGGCCAGGGTGGCAATCAGCCCCAGCATTTT.

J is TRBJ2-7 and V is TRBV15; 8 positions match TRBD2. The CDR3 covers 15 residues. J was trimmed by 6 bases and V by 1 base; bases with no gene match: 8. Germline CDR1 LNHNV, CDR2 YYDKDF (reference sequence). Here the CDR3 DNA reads TGTGCCACCAGCAGAGCTCCCGAGACTAGCGCCGAGCAGTACTTC. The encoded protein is CATSRAPETSAEQYF.

CDR3 loop: CASSEKVGGLGEKLFF. CDR3 DNA: TGTGCCAGCAGTGAAAAGGTGGGGGGGCTGGGCGAAAAACTGTTTTTT. The chain employs TRBV2 and TRBJ1-4, with TRBD1 as a possible D gene (6 bases). The CDR3 is made up of 16 amino acids. The V end lost 2 bases, the J end lost 8 bases, and 18 bases lay between the germline ends. The germline gives CDR1 SNHLY, CDR2 FYNNEI.

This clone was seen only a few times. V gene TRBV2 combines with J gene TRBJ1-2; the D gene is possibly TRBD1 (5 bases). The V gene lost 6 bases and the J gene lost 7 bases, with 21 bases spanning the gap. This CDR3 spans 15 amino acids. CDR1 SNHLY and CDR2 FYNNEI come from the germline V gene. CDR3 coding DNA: TGTGCCAGCAGGCTTTCGACTGGGGGGAGTAGTGGCTACACCTTC. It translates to CASRLSTGGSSGYTF.

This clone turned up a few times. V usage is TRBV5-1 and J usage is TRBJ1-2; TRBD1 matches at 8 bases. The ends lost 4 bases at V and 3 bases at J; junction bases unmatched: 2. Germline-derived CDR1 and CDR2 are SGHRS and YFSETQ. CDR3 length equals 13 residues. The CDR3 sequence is CASSQQGDYGYTF. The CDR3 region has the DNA TGCGCCAGCAGCCAACAGGGGGACTATGGCTACACCTTC.

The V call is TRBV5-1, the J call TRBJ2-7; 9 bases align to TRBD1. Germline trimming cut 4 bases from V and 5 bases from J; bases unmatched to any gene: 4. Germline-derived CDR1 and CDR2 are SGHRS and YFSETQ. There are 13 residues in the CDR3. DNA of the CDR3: TGCGCCAGCAGCCCACAGGGGGCCCACGAGCAGTACTTC. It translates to CASSPQGAHEQYF.

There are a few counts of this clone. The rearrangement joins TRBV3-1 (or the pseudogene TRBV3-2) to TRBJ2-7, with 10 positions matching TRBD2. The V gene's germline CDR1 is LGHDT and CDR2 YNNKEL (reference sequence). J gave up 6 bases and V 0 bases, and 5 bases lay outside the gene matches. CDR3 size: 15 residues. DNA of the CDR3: TGTGCCAGCAGCCAAGAATGGGTAGCGGGGGGCGAGCAGTACTTC. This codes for CASSQEWVAGGEQYF.

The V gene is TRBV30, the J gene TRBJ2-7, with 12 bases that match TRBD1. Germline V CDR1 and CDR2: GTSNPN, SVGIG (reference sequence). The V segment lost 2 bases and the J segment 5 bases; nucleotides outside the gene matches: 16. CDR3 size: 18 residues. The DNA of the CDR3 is TGTGCCTGGAGTACCTATCTACTTTCGGGACAGGGGGCCCACGAGCAGTACTTC. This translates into CAWSTYLLSGQGAHEQYF.

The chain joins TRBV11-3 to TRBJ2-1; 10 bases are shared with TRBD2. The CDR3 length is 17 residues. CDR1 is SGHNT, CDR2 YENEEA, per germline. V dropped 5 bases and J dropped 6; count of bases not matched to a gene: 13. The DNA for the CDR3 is TGTGCCAGCAGCCTAAAAGCGGGAGGGCCGATTTTCAATGAGCAGTTCTTC. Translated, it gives CASSLKAGGPIFNEQFF.

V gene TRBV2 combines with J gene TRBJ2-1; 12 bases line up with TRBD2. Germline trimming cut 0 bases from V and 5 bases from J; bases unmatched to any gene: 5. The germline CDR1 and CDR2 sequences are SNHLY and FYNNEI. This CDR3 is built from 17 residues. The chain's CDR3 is CASSEAAGLAGHNEQFF. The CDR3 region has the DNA TGTGCCAGCAGTGAAGCGGCGGGACTAGCGGGCCACAATGAGCAGTTCTTC.

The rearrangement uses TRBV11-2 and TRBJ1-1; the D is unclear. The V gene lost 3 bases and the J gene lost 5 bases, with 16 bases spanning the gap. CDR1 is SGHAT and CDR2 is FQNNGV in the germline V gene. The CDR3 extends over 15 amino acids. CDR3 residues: CASSLGATLGTEAFF. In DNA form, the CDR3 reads TGTGCCAGCAGCTTGGGAGCCACATTGGGAACTGAAGCTTTCTTT.

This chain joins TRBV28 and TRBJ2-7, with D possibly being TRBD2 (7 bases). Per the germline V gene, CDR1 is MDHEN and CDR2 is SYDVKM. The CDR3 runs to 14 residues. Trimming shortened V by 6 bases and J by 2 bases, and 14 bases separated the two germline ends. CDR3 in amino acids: CASRGGATPYEQYF. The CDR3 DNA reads TGTGCCAGCAGGGGGGGGGCCACTCCCTACGAGCAGTACTTC.

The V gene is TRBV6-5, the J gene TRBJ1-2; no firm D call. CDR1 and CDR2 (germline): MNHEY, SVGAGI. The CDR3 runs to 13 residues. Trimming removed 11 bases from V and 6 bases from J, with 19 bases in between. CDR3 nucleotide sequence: TGTGCCGTCAGCCCAGCGGGATCACATGGCTACACCTTC. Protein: CAVSPAGSHGYTF.